The T cell receptor (beta chain) described here comes from a study of monozygotic twins with inflammatory bowel disease. This CDR3 comprises 12 residues. CDR1 is GTSNPN and CDR2 is SVGIG in the germline V gene (reference sequence). TCRdb reprocessed the 5' RACE reads and keeps a single row for each CDR3 protein, giving no DNA. This sample contains 310,000 or so distinct CDR3 sequences. Sequenced input: blood. This chain links TRBV30 with TRBJ2-1. The sequence was collected from a human donor with ulcerative colitis or Crohn's disease, or a healthy co-twin of an affected twin (not recorded which). Here the CDR3 reads CAWSVLVEEQFF. The full variable domain, with the rest looked up from reference TRBV30 and TRBJ2-1, is SQTIHQWPATLVQPVGSPLSLECTVEGTSNPNLYWYRQAAGRGLQLLFYSVGIGQISSEVPQNLSASRPQDRQFILSSKKLLLSDSGFYLCAWSVLVEEQFFGPGTRLTVL.